This T cell receptor (beta chain) appears in the sequencing data of a study of regulatory T cells in long-lasting Graves disease. According to the study, TCR beta libraries were built with iRepertoire HTBI primers and CDR3-region Arm-PCR. One entry per CDR3 protein, called by TCRdb with MiXCR from the multiplex PCR reads. The top ten clones hold under 20% of a sample with around 400,000 distinct CDR3 sequences, over 9.5% of them seen once. Sample time point: newly diagnosed GD, antithyroid drugs for less than 3 months. RNA from PBMCs was the source of the TCR library. This CDR3 is 18 amino acids long. The germline V and J ends were trimmed by 5 bases and 0 bases, with 21 bases remaining between them. Germline V CDR1 and CDR2: MDHEN, SYDVKM. At least ten counts were recorded for this clonotype. The sample was also reused in another study, on T cells in Graves' hyperthyroidism and ophthalmopathy.

J is TRBJ2-3 and V is TRBV28; maybe TRBD1 (6 bases). The receptor was isolated from a woman in her late teens or twenties with Graves disease. The material was peripheral blood mononuclear cells (PBMCs), obtained at new diagnosis, from a patient treated with antithyroid drugs. The CDR3 protein is CASSAGLGAGASTDTQYF. In DNA, the CDR3 is TGTGCCAGCAGTGCTGGACTGGGGGCAGGGGCGAGCACAGATACGCAGTATTTT.